This entry concerns a single T cell receptor beta chain. The data were produced by immunoSEQ multiplex PCR, yet TCRdb's version contains in-frame clones alone and is incomplete. Of some 130,000 clones in the sample, approximately 90% are singletons; the top ten hold about 20%. These data are taken from a study of T cell responses to AZD1222 COVID-19 vaccine. The origin of this receptor is an adult in good health. The sequenced sample was peripheral blood, obtained on day 0 of AZD1222 vaccination.

The CDR3 is CAQRRSTDTQYF. The CDR3 nucleotides read TGTGCTCAGCGGAGGAGCACAGATACGCAGTATTTT. This chain uses TRBV21-1 with TRBJ2-3; TRBD2, as called in the table, went unchecked against the DNA. TRBV21-1 is a pseudogene locus. This CDR3 is built from 12 residues.